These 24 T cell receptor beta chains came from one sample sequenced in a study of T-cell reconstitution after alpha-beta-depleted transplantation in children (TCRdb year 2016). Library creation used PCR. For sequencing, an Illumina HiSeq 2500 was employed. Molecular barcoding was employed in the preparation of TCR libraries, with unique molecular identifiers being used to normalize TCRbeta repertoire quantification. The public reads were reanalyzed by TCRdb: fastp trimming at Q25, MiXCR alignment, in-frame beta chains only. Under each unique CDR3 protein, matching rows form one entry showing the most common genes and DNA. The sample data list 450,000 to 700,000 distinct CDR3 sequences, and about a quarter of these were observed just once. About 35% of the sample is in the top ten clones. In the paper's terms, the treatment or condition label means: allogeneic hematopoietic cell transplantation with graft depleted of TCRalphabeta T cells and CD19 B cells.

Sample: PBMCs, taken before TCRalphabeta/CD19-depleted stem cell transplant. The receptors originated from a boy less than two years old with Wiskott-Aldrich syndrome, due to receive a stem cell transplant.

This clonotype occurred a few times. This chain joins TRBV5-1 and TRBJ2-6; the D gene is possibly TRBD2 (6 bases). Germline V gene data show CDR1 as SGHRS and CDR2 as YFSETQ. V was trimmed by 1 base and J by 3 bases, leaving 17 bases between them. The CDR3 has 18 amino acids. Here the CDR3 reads CASSLLGFGGDGANVLTF. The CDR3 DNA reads TGCGCCAGCAGCTTGCTAGGCTTCGGGGGTGATGGGGCCAACGTCCTGACTTTC.

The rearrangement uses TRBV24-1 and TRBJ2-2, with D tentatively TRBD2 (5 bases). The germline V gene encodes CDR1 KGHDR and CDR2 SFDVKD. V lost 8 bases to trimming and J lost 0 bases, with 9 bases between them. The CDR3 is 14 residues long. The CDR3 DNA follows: TGTGCCACCAACTCGAGGGCGAACACCGGGGAGCTGTTTTTT. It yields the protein CATNSRANTGELFF.

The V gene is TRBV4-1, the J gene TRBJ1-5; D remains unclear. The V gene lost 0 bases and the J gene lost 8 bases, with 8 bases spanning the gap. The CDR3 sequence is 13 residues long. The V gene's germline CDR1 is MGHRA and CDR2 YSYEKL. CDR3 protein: CASSQDPGEPQHF. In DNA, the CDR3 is TGCGCCAGCAGCCAAGATCCTGGGGAGCCCCAGCATTTT.

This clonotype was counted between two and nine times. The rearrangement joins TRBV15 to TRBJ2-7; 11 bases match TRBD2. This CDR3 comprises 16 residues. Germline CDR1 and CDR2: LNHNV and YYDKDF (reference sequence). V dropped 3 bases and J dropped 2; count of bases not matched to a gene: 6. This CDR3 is CATSRTGLAEAYEQYF. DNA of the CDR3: TGTGCCACCAGCAGGACGGGACTAGCGGAGGCCTACGAGCAGTACTTC.

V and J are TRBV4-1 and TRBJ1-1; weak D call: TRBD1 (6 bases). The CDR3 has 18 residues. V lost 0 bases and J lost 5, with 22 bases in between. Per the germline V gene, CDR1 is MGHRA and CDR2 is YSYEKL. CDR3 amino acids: CASSQDSTGGGQLTEAFF. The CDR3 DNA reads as TGCGCCAGCAGCCAAGATAGCACAGGAGGGGGTCAACTGACTGAAGCTTTCTTT.

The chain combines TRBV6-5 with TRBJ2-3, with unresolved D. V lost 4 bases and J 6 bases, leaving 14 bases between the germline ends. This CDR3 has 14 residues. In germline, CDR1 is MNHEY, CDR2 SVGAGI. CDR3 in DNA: TGTGCCAGCAGTTCCCCAAACGGTGTTGATACGCAGTATTTT. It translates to CASSSPNGVDTQYF.

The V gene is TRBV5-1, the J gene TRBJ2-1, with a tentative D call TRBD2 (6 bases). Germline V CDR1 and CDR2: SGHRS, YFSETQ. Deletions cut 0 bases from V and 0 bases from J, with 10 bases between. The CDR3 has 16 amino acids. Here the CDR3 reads CASSLEERASYNEQFF. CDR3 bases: TGCGCCAGCAGCTTGGAGGAGCGGGCCTCCTACAATGAGCAGTTCTTC.

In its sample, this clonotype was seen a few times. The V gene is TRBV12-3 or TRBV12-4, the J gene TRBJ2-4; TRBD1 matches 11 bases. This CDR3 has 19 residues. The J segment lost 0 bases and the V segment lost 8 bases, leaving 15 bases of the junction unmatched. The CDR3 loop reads CASESRDRGSRGAKNIQYF. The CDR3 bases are TGTGCCAGCGAATCCCGGGACAGGGGGTCCCGGGGAGCCAAAAACATTCAGTACTTC.

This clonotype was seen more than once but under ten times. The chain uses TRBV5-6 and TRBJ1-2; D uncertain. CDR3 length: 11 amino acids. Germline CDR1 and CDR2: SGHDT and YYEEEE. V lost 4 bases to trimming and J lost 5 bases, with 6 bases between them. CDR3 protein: CASSRIYGYTF. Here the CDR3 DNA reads TGTGCCAGCAGCCGCATTTATGGCTACACCTTC. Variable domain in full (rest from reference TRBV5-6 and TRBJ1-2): DAGVTQSPTHLIKTRGQQVTLRCSPKSGHDTVSWYQQALGQGPQFIFQYYEEEERQRGNFPDRFSGHQFPNYSSELNVNALLLGDSALYLCASSRIYGYTFGSGTRLTVV.

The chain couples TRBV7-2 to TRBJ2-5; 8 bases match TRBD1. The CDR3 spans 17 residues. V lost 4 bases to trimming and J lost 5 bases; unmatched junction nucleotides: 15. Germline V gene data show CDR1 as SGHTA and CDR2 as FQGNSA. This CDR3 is CASSSMWTTGAGETQYF. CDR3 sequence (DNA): TGTGCCAGCAGCTCAATGTGGACGACAGGGGCGGGCGAGACCCAGTACTTC. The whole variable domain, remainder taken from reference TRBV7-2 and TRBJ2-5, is GAGVSQSPSNKVTEKGKDVELRCDPISGHTALYWYRQSLGQGLEFLIYFQGNSAPDKSGLPSDRFSAERTGGSVSTLTIQRTQQEDSAVYLCASSSMWTTGAGETQYFGPGTRLLVL.

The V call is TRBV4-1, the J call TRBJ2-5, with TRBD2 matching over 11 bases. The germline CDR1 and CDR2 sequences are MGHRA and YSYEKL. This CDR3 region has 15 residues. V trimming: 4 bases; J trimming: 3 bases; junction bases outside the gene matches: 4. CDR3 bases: TGCGCCAGCAGCCCCCTGGGACTAGCGGAAGAGACCCAGTACTTC. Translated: CASSPLGLAEETQYF.

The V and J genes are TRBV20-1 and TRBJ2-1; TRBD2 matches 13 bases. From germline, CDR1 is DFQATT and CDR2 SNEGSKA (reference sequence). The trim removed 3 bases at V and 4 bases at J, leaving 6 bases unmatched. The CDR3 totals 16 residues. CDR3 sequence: CSASGLAGVKYNEQFF. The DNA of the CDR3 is TGCAGTGCTAGCGGACTAGCGGGAGTCAAATACAATGAGCAGTTCTTC.

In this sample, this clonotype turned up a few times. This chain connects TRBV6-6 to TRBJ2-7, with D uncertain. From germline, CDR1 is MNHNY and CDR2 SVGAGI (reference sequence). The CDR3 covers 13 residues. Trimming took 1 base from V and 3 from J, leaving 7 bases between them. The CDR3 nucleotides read TGTGCCAGCAGTTACTGGGTTTACTACGAGCAGTACTTC. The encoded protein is CASSYWVYYEQYF.

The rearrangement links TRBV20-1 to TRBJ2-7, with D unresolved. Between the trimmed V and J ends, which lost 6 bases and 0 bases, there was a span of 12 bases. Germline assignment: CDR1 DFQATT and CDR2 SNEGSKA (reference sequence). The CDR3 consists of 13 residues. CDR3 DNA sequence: TGCAGTGCAAAACCCTACTTCTCCTACGAGCAGTACTTC. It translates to CSAKPYFSYEQYF.

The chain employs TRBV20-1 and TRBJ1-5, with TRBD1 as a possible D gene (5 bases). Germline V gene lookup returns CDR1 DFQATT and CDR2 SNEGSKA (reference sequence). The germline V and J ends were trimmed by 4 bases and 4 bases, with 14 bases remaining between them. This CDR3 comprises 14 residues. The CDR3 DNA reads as TGCAGTGCTAATCAGCCAGGGTCGAATCAGCCCCAGCATTTT. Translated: CSANQPGSNQPQHF.

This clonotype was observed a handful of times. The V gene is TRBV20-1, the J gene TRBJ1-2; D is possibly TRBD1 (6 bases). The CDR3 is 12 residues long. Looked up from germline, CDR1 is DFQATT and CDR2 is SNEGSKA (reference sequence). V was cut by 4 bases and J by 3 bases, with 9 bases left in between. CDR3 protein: CSATRGDYGYTF. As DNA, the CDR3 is TGCAGTGCTACCAGGGGTGACTATGGCTACACCTTC.

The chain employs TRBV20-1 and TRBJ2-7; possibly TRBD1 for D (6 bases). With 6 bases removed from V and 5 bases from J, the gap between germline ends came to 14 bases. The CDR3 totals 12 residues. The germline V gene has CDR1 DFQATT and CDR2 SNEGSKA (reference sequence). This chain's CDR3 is CSAIQTGNEQYF. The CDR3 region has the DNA TGCAGTGCCATTCAAACAGGGAACGAGCAGTACTTC.

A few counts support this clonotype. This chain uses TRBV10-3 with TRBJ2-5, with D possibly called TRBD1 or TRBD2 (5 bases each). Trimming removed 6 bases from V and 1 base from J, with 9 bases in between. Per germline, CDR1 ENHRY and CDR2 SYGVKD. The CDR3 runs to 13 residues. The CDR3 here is CAISRDPQETQYF. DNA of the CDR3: TGTGCCATCAGCCGGGACCCCCAAGAGACCCAGTACTTC.

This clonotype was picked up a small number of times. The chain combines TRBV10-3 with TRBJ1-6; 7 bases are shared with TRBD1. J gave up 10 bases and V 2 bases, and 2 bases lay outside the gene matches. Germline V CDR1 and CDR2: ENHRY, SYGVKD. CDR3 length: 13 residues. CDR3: CAISEDRASPLHF. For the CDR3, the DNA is TGTGCCATCAGTGAGGACAGGGCGTCACCCCTCCACTTT.

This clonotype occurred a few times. CDR3 coding DNA: TGTGCCAGCAGCCAACGATACGAGCAGTACTTC. Amino acid sequence: CASSQRYEQYF. This sequence joins TRBV3-1 and TRBJ2-7; D not certain. CDR3 length: 11 amino acids. V was pared by 2 bases and J by 4 bases, with 3 bases between. Germline CDR1 reads LGHDT; CDR2 reads YNNKEL (reference sequence).

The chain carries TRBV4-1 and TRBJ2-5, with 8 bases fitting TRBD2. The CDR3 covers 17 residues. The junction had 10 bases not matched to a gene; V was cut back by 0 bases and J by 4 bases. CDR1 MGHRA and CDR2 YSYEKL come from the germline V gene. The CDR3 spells CASSQEAAGGVLETQYF. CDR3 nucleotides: TGCGCCAGCAGCCAAGAGGCGGCGGGAGGAGTCCTAGAGACCCAGTACTTC.

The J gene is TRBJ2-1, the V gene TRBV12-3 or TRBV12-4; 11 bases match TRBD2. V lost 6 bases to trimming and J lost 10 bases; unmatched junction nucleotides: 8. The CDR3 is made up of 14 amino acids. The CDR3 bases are TGTGCCAGCAGCCCACTAGCGGGAGTACAGGAGCAGTTCTTC. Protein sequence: CASSPLAGVQEQFF.

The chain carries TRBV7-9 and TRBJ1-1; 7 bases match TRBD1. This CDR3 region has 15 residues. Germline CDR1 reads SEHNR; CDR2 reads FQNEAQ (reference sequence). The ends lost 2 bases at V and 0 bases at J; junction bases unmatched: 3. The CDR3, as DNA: TGTGCCAGCAGCTTACCACAGGGGATGAACACTGAAGCTTTCTTT. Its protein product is CASSLPQGMNTEAFF.

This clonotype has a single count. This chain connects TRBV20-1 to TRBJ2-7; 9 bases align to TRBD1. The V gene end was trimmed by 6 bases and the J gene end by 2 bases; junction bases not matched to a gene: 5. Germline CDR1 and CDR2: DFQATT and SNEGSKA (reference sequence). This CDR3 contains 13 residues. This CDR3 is CSALRQGAYEQYF. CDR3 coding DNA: TGCAGTGCCTTACGACAGGGGGCCTACGAGCAGTACTTC.